This entry features one TCR beta chain sequence. This record comes from a study of shared T cell receptors in the human thymus. V trimming: 8 bases; J trimming: 3 bases; junction bases outside the gene matches: 12. The CDR3 spans 17 residues. In germline, CDR1 is LGHNA, CDR2 YNFKEQ. Method: immunoSEQ multiplex PCR; TCRdb's copy keeps in-frame clones and lacks some. The data hold more than 550,000 clones, with about 89% observed a single time. The same sample was also used in a study of human thymus T cells. That paper states: Usage of V and J genes appeared biased in thymic and blood repertoires.

This sequence joins TRBV4-2 and TRBJ2-6, with TRBD1 matching over 8 bases. This TCR came from a boy in the first two years of life with a congenital heart defect. Sequencing was carried out using thymocytes. CDR3 protein: CASLSGQGALGANVLTF. Here the CDR3 DNA reads TGTGCCAGCCTCTCGGGGCAGGGGGCGCTTGGGGCCAACGTCCTGACTTTC.